This TCR beta chain was retrieved from a study of blood T cell repertoires in COVID-19 (dated by TCRdb to the early 2020s). General notes on the study: Collaborator samples came from the United States, Italy and Spain and covered acute and convalescent phases of COVID-19. The prospective study material was composed of cDNA or gDNA derived from T cells, B-cell-depleted T cells, or PBMCs. The dataset comprised deeply sampled blood TCRbeta repertoires from subjects exposed to, actively infected with, or recovered from COVID-19. A freely available public database, intended as a resource for researchers studying the immune response to SARS-CoV-2, is where the repertoires were released. Samples were obtained from the ongoing ImmuneRACE study (first 160 participants) and from over 1,000 subjects provided by 6 global collaborators. Sample metadata almost always included a de-identified subject ID, COVID-19 status, age in years and sex. Where available, HLA class I and class II types were taken from metadata supplied by the sample provider and were not determined by assay-based typing.

At one collaborating source in Seattle, patients were enrolled during active infection and were followed longitudinally through the course of disease. Whole blood was collected in K2EDTA tubes by collaborating institutions according to the institutions' own protocols. For TCRbeta analysis, collaborators shipped samples in one of three forms: frozen whole blood, isolated PBMCs, or DNA extracted from either of those sample types. The immunoSEQ Assay, a bias-controlled multiplex PCR, was used to amplify TCRbeta CDR3 regions from genomic DNA. The authors' pipeline ran thus. Nucleated cell counts per sample were estimated from amplification of reference gene primers within the assay. Sequence reads were collapsed and filtered to measure the absolute abundance of every unique TCRbeta CDR3 rearrangement. For each sample, productive Simpson clonality was calculated by taking the square root of Simpson's diversity index across productive rearrangements. TCRdb mirrors the immuneACCESS table, restricted to in-frame sequences. Some clones are absent from its copies; in checked studies, under half trace to an unresolved V gene, and the reason for the others is unknown. V and J calls plus clone size are reproduced from that table; the DNA served to infer D and trimming. The sample profile shows tens of thousands of clones; roughly 79% of them were found once. Together, the top ten hold around 4.7% of the sample.

Spanning cysteine to phenylalanine, the CDR3 consists of 15 amino acids. The sequence is cut down to CDR3 DNA, 45 bases in frame from base 1. Study-wide findings and limitations: How much clinical and demographic metadata was included differed by source and by participant, and the metadata was provided uncurated.

In this sample, this clone turned up a few times. The target of this receptor is not known. No much larger clonotype is one base removed from it; base qualities were not supplied. The chain is made from TRBV1 and TRBJ1-5; the DNA was not compared with TRBD1, the D call given in the table. TRBV1 is described as a pseudogene. The clonotype was recovered from a man older than 75 with COVID-19, enrolled during active disease. Material for sequencing was peripheral blood. At the DNA level, the sequence is TGCACCAGCAGCCAAAAAGGGGCGTATGGACAGCCCCAGCATTTT. It codes for CTSSQKGAYGQPQHF.